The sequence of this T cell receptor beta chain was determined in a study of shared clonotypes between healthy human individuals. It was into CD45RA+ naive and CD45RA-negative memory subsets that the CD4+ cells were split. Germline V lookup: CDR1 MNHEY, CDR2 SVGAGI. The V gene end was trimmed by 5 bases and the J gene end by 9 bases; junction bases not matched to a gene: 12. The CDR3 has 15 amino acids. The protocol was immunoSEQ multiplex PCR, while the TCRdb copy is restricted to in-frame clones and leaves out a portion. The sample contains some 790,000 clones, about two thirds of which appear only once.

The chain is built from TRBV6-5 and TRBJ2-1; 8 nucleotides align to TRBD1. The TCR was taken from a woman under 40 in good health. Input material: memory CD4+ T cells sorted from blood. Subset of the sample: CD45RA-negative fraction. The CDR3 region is CASSNRGVVRGEQFF. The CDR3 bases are TGTGCCAGCAGTAACAGGGGGGTAGTTCGGGGTGAGCAGTTCTTC.